The T cell receptor beta chain described here comes from a study of post-analysis software for immune sequencing data. Overall study: The disease courses spanned relapsing-remitting, secondary progressive and progressive-relapsing forms of multiple sclerosis. Study results and caveats: Among five TRBV segments more frequent in patients than controls were TRBV5-6, TRBV5-1 and TRBV20-1. Samples from one preparation batch, clustered by F measure, grouped strongly together. For normalized Chao1 diversity, multiple sclerosis patients scored significantly lower than controls did.

On this clonotype itself: Its specificity is not known.

Germline loops: CDR1 SGHRS, CDR2 YFSETQ. J was trimmed by 5 bases and V by 5 bases; bases with no gene match: 17. CDR3 size: 18 residues. Unique-molecular-identifier-tagged TCR beta cDNA libraries were used. TCRdb processed the PCR reads anew with MiXCR; each CDR3 protein has one entry. The sample shows about 460,000 distinct CDR3 sequences, 45% of them seen only once. The chain is built from TRBV5-1 and TRBJ2-3; TRBD2 matches at 10 bases. The sequence derives from a girl aged 5-17 years with multiple sclerosis. The sequenced sample consisted of blood. The CDR3 spells CASSLHREISGRLDTQYF. The CDR3 DNA is TGCGCCAGCAGTCTACACCGGGAAATTAGCGGGAGGTTAGATACGCAGTATTTT.